This T cell receptor beta chain comes out of a study of blood T cell repertoires in COVID-19. Looking at the study overall: COVID-19 samples from acute and convalescent phases originated in the United States, Italy and Spain. Sample material is recorded as cDNA or gDNA derived from T cells, B-cell-depleted T cells, or PBMCs.

Per the original data handling: For nucleated cells, counts were estimated from reference gene primer amplification. Profiled with immunoSEQ multiplex PCR; TCRdb holds only in-frame clones, not every one. V and J calls plus clone size are reproduced from that table; the DNA served to infer D and trimming. This sample yields about 400,000 clones, of which roughly nine tenths are seen a single time; about 1.2% belongs to the top ten. The CDR3 covers 15 residues. J lost 4 bases, V lost 3 bases, and 6 bases had no gene match. Germline V gives CDR1 GTSNPN, CDR2 SVGIG (reference sequence). This clone was seen only once.

The material sequenced was peripheral blood. V is TRBV30 and J is TRBJ1-5, with 10 bases matching TRBD1. The receptor was derived from a man aged 40-50 years with acute or convalescent COVID-19. The CDR3: CAWRAGTGENQPQHF. The CDR3 coding sequence is TGTGCCTGGAGAGCCGGGACAGGGGAGAATCAGCCCCAGCATTTT.